The T cell receptor (beta chain) described here comes from a study of blood T cell repertoires in COVID-19. Looking at the study overall: Donors in the United States, Italy and Spain gave samples during acute or convalescent COVID-19. The analysed material was cDNA or gDNA that came from T cells, B-cell-depleted T cells, or PBMCs.

Source study methods: Amplification of reference gene primers provided the estimated nucleated cell counts. Generated by immunoSEQ multiplex PCR, the TCRdb table keeps only in-frame clones and is missing some. Clonal size and the V and J genes are those of that table, whereas D and trimming came from the DNA. The table shows about 190,000 clones, with 75% to 90% occurring only once. From germline, CDR1 is LNHDA and CDR2 SQIVND (reference sequence). V gave up 7 bases and J gave up 6 bases, with 22 bases separating them. This CDR3 is built from 16 residues. The clonotype originates from a man younger than 45 with acute or convalescent COVID-19. Material for sequencing was peripheral blood. J is TRBJ1-5 and V is TRBV19, with a weak D call TRBD1 (6 bases). CDR3 DNA: TGTGCCAGTAAATCTCTCAGGCAGGGGACGGGTCAGCCCCAGCATTTT. Translated: CASKSLRQGTGQPQHF.